The clone carrying this TCR beta chain was recorded only once. This entry is derived from a study of T cells in Graves' hyperthyroidism and ophthalmopathy. The CDR3 totals 15 residues. V was pared by 6 bases and J by 4 bases, with 4 bases of the junction left unmatched. The germline gives CDR1 ENHRY, CDR2 SYGVKD. Regions amplified from RNA transcripts were the TCR beta CDR3 regions. In the first-round RT-PCR of the TCR CDR3, the HTBI primer set was used. TCRdb re-called the multiplex PCR reads with MiXCR, one entry per CDR3 protein. The sample includes fewer than 700,000 distinct CDR3 sequences, more than 15% seen only once; the top ten take roughly 15%.

The rearrangement uses TRBV10-3 and TRBJ1-6; the match to TRBD1 covers 9 bases. The sequence derives from a woman younger than 30 with Graves' ophthalmopathy. What was sequenced was blood. CDR3 nucleotides: TGTGCCATCAGGGACGGGACAGGGTATAATTCACCCCTCCACTTT. Translation: CAIRDGTGYNSPLHF.